Shown below are 15 T cell receptor beta chains from a single sample sequenced in a study of cytomegalovirus exposure and HLA in healthy donors. The PCR employed 60 Vbeta primers together with 13 Jbeta primers. Sequenced by immunoSEQ multiplex PCR; TCRdb stores in-frame clones only, minus some. Seen here are nearly 110,000 clones, over 60% observed once, and the top ten hold 5% to 7.5%. Sequenced: PBMCs. The receptor source for this set is a woman aged 45-59 years in good health and CMV-seropositive.

The count of this clone is one. The V call is TRBV29-1, the J call TRBJ2-3, with 12 bases fitting TRBD2. There are 14 residues in the CDR3. The germline CDR1 and CDR2 sequences are SQVTM and ANQGSEA. J lost 8 bases, V lost 3 bases, and 6 bases had no gene match. The CDR3 nucleotides read TGCAGCGTTGATCTAGCGGGGGGGCGCACTACGCAGTATTTT. Residues: CSVDLAGGRTTQYF.

In regard to this clone: At one end the junction does not follow the germline gene, possibly because of a read error. The chain employs TRBV7-6 and TRBJ2-7, with 7 bases identical to TRBD1. CDR1 SGHVS and CDR2 FNYEAQ come from the germline V gene. The CDR3 consists of 15 residues. In DNA, the CDR3 is TGTGCCAGCAGTTTAGGGACAGATCACTCCTACGAGCAGTACTTC. Encoded protein: CASSLGTDHSYEQYF.

The genes are TRBV18 and TRBJ1-2, with 7 bases fitting TRBD1. The junction had 11 bases not matched to a gene; V was cut back by 4 bases and J by 3 bases. The CDR3 runs 16 residues. The germline V gene has CDR1 KGHSH and CDR2 LQKENI. The CDR3 DNA reads as TGTGCCAGCTCACGAATCTTGACAGGGTACGACTATGGCTACACCTTC. Its translation: CASSRILTGYDYGYTF.

The chain combines TRBV4-3 with TRBJ1-1, with D possibly TRBD1 on 5 matching bases. Germline V CDR1 and CDR2: LGHNA, YSLEER. The V and J ends lost 0 bases and 7 bases respectively, with 15 bases between them. The CDR3 spans 15 residues. CDR3 loop: CASSQDELGGVEAFF. Here the CDR3 DNA reads TGCGCCAGCAGCCAAGATGAGCTTGGGGGGGTTGAAGCTTTCTTT.

V and J are TRBV28 and TRBJ2-3; D possibly corresponds to TRBD2 (6 bases). This CDR3 has 15 residues. Per the germline V gene, CDR1 is MDHEN and CDR2 is SYDVKM. V was trimmed by 5 bases and J by 5 bases, leaving 17 bases between them. In DNA, the CDR3 is TGTGCCAGCAGTCCGGGGACGGGCGGGGTAGATACGCAGTATTTT. Its protein is CASSPGTGGVDTQYF.

This chain links TRBV28 with TRBJ2-3; TRBD2 matches 9 bases. Losses at the gene ends were 6 bases for V and 6 bases for J; bases not matched to a gene: 10. Germline loops: CDR1 MDHEN, CDR2 SYDVKM. This CDR3 has 15 amino acids. The CDR3 bases are TGTGCCAGCAGCTCTCTAGCGGGGAGTCGGGATACGCAGTATTTT. It codes for CASSSLAGSRDTQYF.

V is TRBV19 and J is TRBJ2-7; 8 bases agree with TRBD2. This CDR3 has 15 residues. V lost 7 bases and J lost 3; bases outside the gene matches: 11. Germline lookup yields CDR1 LNHDA and CDR2 SQIVND (reference sequence). This CDR3 reads CASKPGGLGYYEQYF. In nucleotides, the CDR3 is TGTGCCAGTAAGCCCGGGGGACTAGGTTACTACGAGCAGTACTTC.

The genes are TRBV7-2 and TRBJ2-2; D is possibly TRBD2 (7 bases). In germline, CDR1 is SGHTA, CDR2 FQGNSA. The CDR3 is 16 residues long. Trimming left V 4 bases short and J 2 bases short, with 14 bases between. The CDR3 nucleotides read TGTGCCAGCAGCTCCCCGGGGGGCCCTAACACCGGGGAGCTGTTTTTT. Amino acid sequence: CASSSPGGPNTGELFF.

This clone was seen more than once but under ten times. The rearrangement uses TRBV4-1 and TRBJ1-1; D is possibly TRBD1 (6 bases). Trimming shortened V by 4 bases and J by 10 bases, and 19 bases separated the two germline ends. CDR1 is MGHRA, CDR2 YSYEKL, per germline. This CDR3 has 14 residues. The CDR3, as DNA: TGCGCCAGCAGCCTGATGGGGGCGGGGAGGGGAGCTTTCTTT. This translates into CASSLMGAGRGAFF.

The chain links TRBV6-1 to TRBJ1-1; 10 bases match TRBD1. V shed 6 bases and J 7 bases; nucleotides not matched to a gene: 11. The CDR3 length is 15 residues. CDR1 and CDR2 from the germline V gene are MNHNS and SASEGT. The CDR3 DNA sequence: TGTGCCAGCAGCTTACGTGGGACAGGGGTGGATGAAGCTTTCTTT. It is translated as CASSLRGTGVDEAFF.

This clone was detected once. Other DNA sequences in this specimen translate into the identical CDR3. This sequence joins TRBV9 and TRBJ2-3; TRBD2 agrees at 7 bases. The CDR3 extends over 15 amino acids. Germline CDR1 and CDR2: SGDLS and YYNGEE. The trim removed 2 bases at V and 1 base at J, leaving 4 bases unmatched. CDR3 in DNA: TGTGCCAGCAGCGTGAGCGGGGAGCGCACAGATACGCAGTATTTT. It is translated as CASSVSGERTDTQYF. Filled out from reference TRBV9 and TRBJ2-3, the complete variable domain reads DSGVTQTPKHLITATGQRVTLRCSPRSGDLSVYWYQQSLDQGLQFLIQYYNGEERAKGNILERFSAQQFPDLHSELNLSSLELGDSALYFCASSVSGERTDTQYFGPGTRLTVL.

The CDR3 bases are TGTGCCAGCAGTAGGACAGGGGCGGACACCGGGGAGCTGTTTTTT. Amino acid sequence: CASSRTGADTGELFF. V gene TRBV6-4 combines with J gene TRBJ2-2, with TRBD1 matching 9 bases. Germline V gene sequence: CDR1 MRHNA, CDR2 SNTAGT. The CDR3 runs to 15 residues. Trimming cost V 5 bases and J 3 bases; bases outside gene matches: 4.

The gene calls are TRBV13 and TRBJ2-1; D is possibly TRBD1 (6 bases). V was cut by 6 bases and J by 3 bases, with 9 bases left in between. The CDR3 spans 13 residues. In germline, CDR1 is PRHDT, CDR2 FYEKMQ (reference sequence). The DNA of the CDR3 is TGTGCCAGCAGGAGGGACAACTACAATGAGCAGTTCTTC. This encodes CASRRDNYNEQFF.

This clone was counted only a few times. The V call is TRBV18, the J call TRBJ2-3; D is unresolved. Germline V CDR1 and CDR2: KGHSH, LQKENI. V lost 4 bases to trimming and J lost 5 bases, with 16 bases between them. The CDR3 has 15 residues. The CDR3 reads CASSLTTGHEDTQYF. In nucleotides, the CDR3 is TGTGCCAGCTCACTGACCACTGGGCATGAAGATACGCAGTATTTT.

The CDR3 region is CASRDRPNTEAFF. As DNA, the CDR3 is TGTGCCAGCCGGGACAGACCCAACACTGAAGCTTTCTTT. The V call is TRBV27, the J call TRBJ1-1; 7 nucleotides line up with TRBD1. Germline V gene sequence: CDR1 MNHEY, CDR2 SMNVEV (reference sequence). J lost 2 bases, V lost 8 bases, and 5 bases had no gene match. This CDR3 comprises 13 residues.